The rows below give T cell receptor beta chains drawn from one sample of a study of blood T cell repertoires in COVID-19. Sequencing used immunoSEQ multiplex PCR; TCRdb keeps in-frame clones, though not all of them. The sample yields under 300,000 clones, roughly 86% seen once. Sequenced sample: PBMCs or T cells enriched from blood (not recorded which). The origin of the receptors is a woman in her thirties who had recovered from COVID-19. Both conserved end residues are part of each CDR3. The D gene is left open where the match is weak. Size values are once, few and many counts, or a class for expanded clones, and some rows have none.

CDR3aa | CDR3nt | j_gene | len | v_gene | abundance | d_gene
CASSLGPPDRVTLAEETQYF | TGTGCCAGCAGTTTAGGCCCCCCCGACAGGGTAACTTTAGCGGAAGAGACCCAGTACTTC | TRBJ2-5 | 20 | TRBV27 | NA | NA
CASSDLARSYEQYF | TGTGCCAGCAGCGATCTAGCGCGCAGCTACGAGCAGTACTTC | TRBJ2-7 | 14 | TRBV7-6 | NA | NA
CASSRDSPRGYGYTF | TGTGCCAGCAGCCGAGACAGCCCGCGGGGCTATGGCTACACCTTC | TRBJ1-2 | 15 | TRBV14 | NA | NA
CASSQGQAAVETQYF | TGTGCCAGCAGTCAGGGACAGGCGGCTGTAGAGACCCAGTACTTC | TRBJ2-5 | 15 | TRBV28 | NA | TRBD1
CASSLGWGDTYEQYF | TGCGCCAGCAGCTTGGGGTGGGGCGATACCTACGAGCAGTACTTC | TRBJ2-7 | 15 | TRBV5-1 | NA | NA
CASSDSLNQPQHF | TGTGCCAGCAGCGACAGCCTCAATCAGCCCCAGCATTTT | TRBJ1-5 | 13 | TRBV28 | NA | NA
CASSVRDRGLGGTEAFF | TGTGCCAGCAGCGTCCGGGACAGGGGGCTCGGGGGCACTGAAGCTTTCTTT | TRBJ1-1 | 17 | TRBV9 | NA | TRBD1
CASSLGFQRNGYTF | TGTGCCAGCAGCTTAGGTTTTCAGAGGAATGGCTACACCTTC | TRBJ1-2 | 14 | TRBV7-2 | NA | NA
CASSFHRGATEAFF | TGTGCCAGCAGCTTTCACAGGGGCGCCACTGAAGCTTTCTTT | TRBJ1-1 | 14 | TRBV11-3 | NA | TRBD1
CASSLRATGRRNTEAFF | TGCGCCAGCAGCTTGCGGGCGACAGGGCGGCGAAACACTGAAGCTTTCTTT | TRBJ1-1 | 17 | TRBV5-1 | NA | TRBD1
CASSSIQGHGYTF | TGTGCCAGCAGCTCGATACAGGGACATGGCTACACCTTC | TRBJ1-2 | 13 | TRBV7-2 | NA | NA
CAWSVGTGAYEQYF | TGTGCCTGGAGTGTCGGGACGGGAGCCTACGAGCAGTACTTC | TRBJ2-7 | 14 | TRBV30 | NA | NA
CASSLGYGRSDTQYF | TGTGCCAGCAGCTTGGGGTATGGGAGATCAGATACGCAGTATTTT | TRBJ2-3 | 15 | TRBV5-4 | NA | NA
CASSLSRTGSAKNIQYF | TGTGCCAGCAGCTTATCCCGGACAGGCAGTGCCAAAAACATTCAGTACTTC | TRBJ2-4 | 17 | TRBV7-9 | NA | TRBD1
CASSLSGAGANVLTF | TGTGCCAGCAGTTTATCAGGGGCTGGGGCCAACGTCCTGACTTTC | TRBJ2-6 | 15 | TRBV28 | NA | NA
CASSRLPNTGELFF | TGTGCCAGCTCGAGACTCCCGAACACCGGGGAGCTGTTTTTT | TRBJ2-2 | 14 | TRBV18 | NA | NA
CSVRVADTQYF | TGCAGTGTTCGGGTGGCAGATACGCAGTATTTT | TRBJ2-3 | 11 | TRBV20-1 | NA | NA
CASSEGSLVLYSYEQYF | TGTGCCAGCAGTGAAGGGAGCCTAGTTTTGTACTCCTACGAGCAGTACTTC | TRBJ2-7 | 17 | TRBV2 | NA | NA
CASSLLGSGEQYF | TGTGCCAGCAGTTTACTTGGGTCGGGCGAGCAGTACTTC | TRBJ2-7 | 13 | TRBV28 | NA | NA
CASRRQGDEKLFF | TGTGCCAGTAGGCGACAGGGCGACGAAAAACTGTTTTTT | TRBJ1-4 | 13 | TRBV19 | NA | TRBD1
CASSGEPGRSSYNSPLHF | TGTGCCAGCTCGGGGGAACCCGGGCGCAGCTCCTATAATTCACCCCTCCACTTT | TRBJ1-6 | 18 | TRBV2 | NA | NA
CASSERGRREQFF | TGCGCCAGCAGTGAAAGGGGGCGCCGGGAGCAGTTCTTC | TRBJ2-1 | 13 | TRBV10-1 | once | TRBD1
CASTPEGQGYYEQYF | TGTGCCAGCACCCCTGAAGGACAGGGGTACTACGAGCAGTACTTC | TRBJ2-7 | 15 | TRBV28 | NA | TRBD1
CAWSPLGAGYNSPLHF | TGTGCCTGGAGTCCCTTGGGGGCAGGCTATAATTCACCCCTCCACTTT | TRBJ1-6 | 16 | TRBV30 | few | NA
CASSVTASSGNTIYF | TGTGCCAGCAGTGTAACAGCCAGCTCTGGAAACACCATATATTTT | TRBJ1-3 | 15 | TRBV2 | few | NA
CASSTSGTGFEQYF | TGCGCCAGCAGCACATCCGGGACAGGTTTCGAGCAGTACTTC | TRBJ2-7 | 14 | TRBV5-1 | NA | TRBD1
CASSQVGSSYYGYTF | TGTGCCAGCAGCCAGGTCGGCAGTTCCTACTATGGCTACACCTTC | TRBJ1-2 | 15 | TRBV7-9 | NA | NA
CASSLGRSYEQYF | TGTGCCAGCAGTTTAGGCAGGTCATACGAGCAGTACTTC | TRBJ2-7 | 13 | TRBV12-3/TRBV12-4 | NA | NA
CASSVGQGKDTQYF | TGCGCCAGCAGTGTGGGACAGGGGAAAGATACGCAGTATTTT | TRBJ2-3 | 14 | TRBV10-1 | NA | TRBD1
CASRRQLNNQPQHF | TGTGCCAGCAGACGACAGCTAAACAATCAGCCCCAGCATTTT | TRBJ1-5 | 14 | TRBV28 | NA | NA
CASSRTGVVGELFF | TGCGCCAGCAGCCGGACAGGGGTTGTAGGGGAGCTGTTTTTT | TRBJ2-2 | 14 | TRBV5-1 | NA | TRBD1
CASSLFRTGGTYNEQFF | TGTGCCAGCAGTTTATTTAGGACAGGGGGAACCTACAATGAGCAGTTCTTC | TRBJ2-1 | 17 | TRBV28 | NA | TRBD1
CASSVVGGNYGYTF | TGTGCCAGCAGTGTAGTAGGGGGAAACTATGGCTACACCTTC | TRBJ1-2 | 14 | TRBV27 | NA | NA
CASSYSRGPGETQYF | TGTGCCAGCAGTTACTCAAGGGGGCCGGGAGAGACCCAGTACTTC | TRBJ2-5 | 15 | TRBV6-5 | once | TRBD1
CASSESGGGNQPQHF | TGCGCCAGCAGTGAGAGCGGGGGCGGGAATCAGCCCCAGCATTTT | TRBJ1-5 | 15 | TRBV10-2 | NA | NA
CASTTAGMGNTEAFF | TGCGCCAGCACGACGGCGGGGATGGGGAACACTGAAGCTTTCTTT | TRBJ1-1 | 15 | TRBV10-2 | NA | NA
CASSLAGQHNSPLHF | TGCGCCAGCAGCTTGGCGGGACAGCATAATTCACCCCTCCACTTT | TRBJ1-6 | 15 | TRBV5-1 | once | TRBD1
CASSFSGDGYTF | TGTGCCAGCAGCTTCTCAGGGGATGGCTACACCTTC | TRBJ1-2 | 12 | TRBV7-9 | NA | NA
CASRGTGAYEKLFF | TGTGCCAGCAGAGGGACAGGGGCATACGAAAAACTGTTTTTT | TRBJ1-4 | 14 | TRBV6-5 | NA | TRBD1
CSVEGLAGSTDTQYF | TGCAGCGTTGAGGGACTAGCGGGAAGCACAGATACGCAGTATTTT | TRBJ2-3 | 15 | TRBV29-1 | once | TRBD2
CASSLFRRQGVTGELFF | TGTGCCAGCAGCTTATTTAGGCGGCAGGGGGTTACCGGGGAGCTGTTTTTT | TRBJ2-2 | 17 | TRBV13 | NA | TRBD1
CASSPNSRWDTQYF | TGCGCCAGCAGTCCCAATTCCCGGTGGGATACGCAGTATTTT | TRBJ2-3 | 14 | TRBV4-1 | NA | NA
CASSPTGGPGELFF | TGTGCCAGCAGTCCCACCGGGGGGCCCGGGGAGCTGTTTTTT | TRBJ2-2 | 14 | TRBV28 | NA | NA
CASSQEAGGVRSFGANVLTF | TGCGCCAGCAGCCAAGAGGCGGGGGGGGTCCGAAGCTTTGGGGCCAACGTCCTGACTTTC | TRBJ2-6 | 20 | TRBV4-1 | once | TRBD2
CASRQTGPLISGANVLTF | TGTGCCAGCAGACAAACAGGTCCCCTCATCTCTGGGGCCAACGTCCTGACTTTC | TRBJ2-6 | 18 | TRBV2 | NA | NA
CASSYSGQGGYEQYF | TGTGCCAGCAGTTACTCGGGGCAGGGTGGCTACGAGCAGTACTTC | TRBJ2-7 | 15 | TRBV6-5 | NA | NA
CASSLWALAGGTDTQYF | TGTGCCAGCAGTTTATGGGCGCTAGCGGGGGGCACAGATACGCAGTATTTT | TRBJ2-3 | 17 | TRBV28 | NA | TRBD2
CASSFGGKSYEQYF | TGTGCCAGCAGCTTTGGCGGGAAGTCCTACGAGCAGTACTTC | TRBJ2-7 | 14 | TRBV5-6 | NA | NA
CASSGGTSGWGEQFF | TGTGCCAGCAGCGGGGGGACTAGCGGGTGGGGTGAGCAGTTCTTC | TRBJ2-1 | 15 | TRBV11-3 | NA | TRBD2
CAISEDRGPIYGYTF | TGTGCCATCAGTGAAGACAGGGGGCCTATTTACGGCTACACCTTC | TRBJ1-2 | 15 | TRBV10-3 | NA | TRBD1
CASSFYGWSEAFF | TGTGCCAGCAGCTTCTATGGTTGGTCTGAAGCTTTCTTT | TRBJ1-1 | 13 | TRBV7-3 | few | NA